Following are 16 T cell receptor beta chains from one sample sequenced in a study of graft-versus-host responses after intestinal transplantation. The repertoire was sequenced with immunoSEQ multiplex PCR; TCRdb's copy has only in-frame clones and lacks some. In the table there are 95,000 to 130,000 clones, 90% of which are singletons. No antigen is known for these receptors. The sequenced sample was unstimulated CD4+ T cells sorted from spleen or lymph node cells, obtained before intestinal transplant. The source of these receptors is a human donor who received an intestinal transplant.

This chain uses TRBV6-5 with TRBJ1-2, with 9 bases identical to TRBD1. Per the germline V gene, CDR1 is MNHEY and CDR2 is SVGAGI. CDR3 length: 14 amino acids. The V and J ends lost 5 bases and 2 bases, in that order; junction bases with no gene match: 3. The CDR3 DNA reads as TGTGCCAGCAGTCCCGGGACAGGGAACTATGGCTACACCTTC. It specifies CASSPGTGNYGYTF.

J is TRBJ2-2 and V is TRBV2; 8 positions match TRBD1. The germline CDR1 and CDR2 sequences are SNHLY and FYNNEI. This CDR3 comprises 13 residues. The ends lost 8 bases at V and 6 bases at J; junction bases unmatched: 5. The CDR3 region is CASVDRDAGELFF. The DNA of the CDR3 is TGTGCCAGCGTGGACAGGGACGCCGGGGAGCTGTTTTTT.

J is TRBJ2-7 and V is TRBV28; 11 bases are shared with TRBD2. This CDR3 is 14 amino acids long. Germline V gene sequence: CDR1 MDHEN, CDR2 SYDVKM. Trimming took 6 bases from V and 3 from J; bases not matched to a gene: 4. The CDR3 nucleotides are TGTGCCAGCAGGCCCGGGACTAGCGGCTACGAGCAGTACTTC. It codes for CASRPGTSGYEQYF.

This clone was detected once. The rearrangement joins TRBV9 to TRBJ2-3; D is unresolved. The length of the CDR3 is 14 residues. Trimming removed 1 base from V and 0 bases from J, with 6 bases in between. The germline CDR1 and CDR2 sequences are SGDLS and YYNGEE. CDR3 sequence reads: CASSVTDSTDTQYF. CDR3 bases: TGTGCCAGCAGCGTAACTGATAGCACAGATACGCAGTATTTT. Full variable domain (outside the CDR3, taken from reference TRBV9 and TRBJ2-3): DSGVTQTPKHLITATGQRVTLRCSPRSGDLSVYWYQQSLDQGLQFLIQYYNGEERAKGNILERFSAQQFPDLHSELNLSSLELGDSALYFCASSVTDSTDTQYFGPGTRLTVL.

J is TRBJ2-7 and V is TRBV14; TRBD2 matches 11 bases. V lost 4 bases, J lost 2 bases, and 4 bases stayed unmatched. This CDR3 contains 15 residues. The germline V gene encodes CDR1 SGHDN and CDR2 FVKESK. The CDR3 spells CASSLGLADTYEQYF. CDR3 nucleotides: TGTGCCAGCAGCCTGGGACTAGCGGACACCTACGAGCAGTACTTC.

J is TRBJ2-7 and V is TRBV5-5; 7 bases match TRBD1. With V trimmed by 0 bases and J by 3 bases, 6 bases remained unmatched. The CDR3 runs to 15 residues. The germline CDR1 and CDR2 sequences are SGHKS and YYEKEE (reference sequence). The CDR3 spells CASSLGYRGFYEQYF. In DNA form, the CDR3 reads TGTGCCAGCAGCTTGGGTTACAGGGGATTCTACGAGCAGTACTTC.

The rearrangement joins TRBV5-1 to TRBJ1-1; 8 bases match TRBD1. CDR1 is SGHRS, CDR2 YFSETQ, per germline. This CDR3 region has 18 residues. V shed 4 bases and J 1 base; nucleotides not matched to a gene: 15. The CDR3: CASSLSFRQGRGNTEAFF. CDR3 nucleotide sequence: TGCGCCAGCAGCCTAAGCTTCCGACAGGGGCGGGGGAACACTGAAGCTTTCTTT.

Here the CDR3 reads CASSPGTGGSYEQYF. The DNA of the CDR3 is TGTGCCAGCAGCCCCGGGACGGGGGGATCCTACGAGCAGTACTTC. J is TRBJ2-7 and V is TRBV7-2; 7 bases fit TRBD2. Germline V gene sequence: CDR1 SGHTA, CDR2 FQGNSA. This CDR3 is built from 15 residues. With 5 bases clipped from V and 1 base from J, the junction kept 8 bases outside the gene matches.

The chain employs TRBV6-1 and TRBJ2-2, with a weak D call TRBD1 (6 bases). The CDR3 has 15 residues. V lost 3 bases, J lost 4 bases, and 12 bases lay in between. From germline, CDR1 is MNHNS and CDR2 SASEGT. The CDR3 is CASSDQGSGTGELFF. Here the CDR3 DNA reads TGTGCCAGCAGTGACCAGGGGTCGGGCACCGGGGAGCTGTTTTTT.

V and J are TRBV10-2 and TRBJ2-7; D is possibly TRBD1 (5 bases). The CDR3 runs to 14 residues. CDR1 is WSHSY, CDR2 SAAADI, per germline. V was pared by 4 bases and J by 3 bases, with 13 bases between. The CDR3 loop is CASSVGRVYYEQYF. The DNA for the CDR3 is TGCGCCAGCAGTGTCGGCAGGGTTTACTACGAGCAGTACTTC.

CDR3 region: CASSYDRGIRGANEKLFF. CDR3 DNA: TGTGCCAGCAGCTATGACAGGGGGATCCGCGGTGCTAATGAAAAACTGTTTTTT. The rearrangement joins TRBV28 to TRBJ1-4; 9 positions agree with TRBD1. The CDR3 runs 18 residues. With V trimmed by 6 bases and J by 3 bases, 14 bases remained unmatched. Germline values: CDR1 MDHEN, CDR2 SYDVKM.

The chain has TRBV2 and TRBJ2-7, with 7 positions matching TRBD2. This CDR3 spans 15 amino acids. With V trimmed by 2 bases and J by 2 bases, 6 bases remained unmatched. CDR1 is SNHLY, CDR2 FYNNEI, per germline. For the CDR3, the DNA is TGTGCCAGCAGTGAAAGTGGGAGGGACCCCTACGAGCAGTACTTC. Residues: CASSESGRDPYEQYF.

The chain couples TRBV19 to TRBJ2-4; TRBD1 matches at 10 bases. Germline V gene sequence: CDR1 LNHDA, CDR2 SQIVND (reference sequence). Trimming took 8 bases from V and 1 from J; bases not matched to a gene: 8. The CDR3 runs 16 residues. The CDR3 region is CASAGTGAMAKNIQYF. In DNA, the CDR3 is TGTGCCAGTGCCGGGACAGGGGCCATGGCCAAAAACATTCAGTACTTC.

The chain has TRBV7-2 and TRBJ2-2, with TRBD1 matching over 7 bases. Germline trimming cut 3 bases from V and 2 bases from J; bases unmatched to any gene: 3. CDR1 is SGHTA and CDR2 is FQGNSA in the germline V gene. The CDR3 covers 15 residues. CDR3 amino acids: CASSFGTVNTGELFF. CDR3 DNA: TGTGCCAGCAGCTTCGGGACAGTAAACACCGGGGAGCTGTTTTTT.

The chain couples TRBV5-1 to TRBJ1-3, with TRBD1 as a possible D gene (5 bases). This CDR3 is built from 16 residues. Germline CDR1 and CDR2: SGHRS and YFSETQ. V was shortened by 0 bases and J by 0 bases, with 10 bases between the two germline ends. The CDR3 nucleotides are TGCGCCAGCAGCTTGGGTAGACAGACCTCTGGAAACACCATATATTTT. It yields the protein CASSLGRQTSGNTIYF.

The rearrangement joins TRBV14 to TRBJ2-7, with a tentative D call TRBD1 (5 bases). Trimming left V 0 bases short and J 6 bases short, with 12 bases between. This CDR3 is 14 amino acids long. The germline V gene has CDR1 SGHDN and CDR2 FVKESK. CDR3 residues: CASSQDLWGREQYF. For the CDR3, the DNA is TGTGCCAGCAGCCAAGATCTTTGGGGCCGCGAGCAGTACTTC.